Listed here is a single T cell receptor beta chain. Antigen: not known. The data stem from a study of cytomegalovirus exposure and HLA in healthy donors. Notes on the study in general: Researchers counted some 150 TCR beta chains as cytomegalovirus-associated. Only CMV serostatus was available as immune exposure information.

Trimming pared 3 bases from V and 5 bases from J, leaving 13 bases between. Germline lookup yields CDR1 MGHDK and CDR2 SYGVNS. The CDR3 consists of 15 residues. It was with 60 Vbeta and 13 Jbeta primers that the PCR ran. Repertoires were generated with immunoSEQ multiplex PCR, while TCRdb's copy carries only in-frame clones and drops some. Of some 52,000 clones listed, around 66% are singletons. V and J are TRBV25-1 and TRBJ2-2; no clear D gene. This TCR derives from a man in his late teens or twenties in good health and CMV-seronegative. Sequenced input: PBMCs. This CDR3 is CASSDLRVWTGELFF. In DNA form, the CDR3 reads TGTGCCAGCAGTGACTTAAGAGTTTGGACCGGGGAGCTGTTTTTT. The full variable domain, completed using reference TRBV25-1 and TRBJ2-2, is EADIYQTPRYLVIGTGKKITLECSQTMGHDKMYWYQQDPGMELHLIHYSYGVNSTEKGDLSSESTVSRIRTEHFPLTLESARPSHTSQYLCASSDLRVWTGELFFGEGSRLTVL.